Listed below are T cell receptor beta chains from one sample, sequenced in a study of blood T cells in healthy people across ages. TCRdb passed the 5' RACE reads through MiXCR, listing each CDR3 protein once. The sample has around 790,000 distinct CDR3 sequences, 40% to 50% seen once; the top ten hold roughly 19%. The specimen was blood. The source of these receptors is a man in his sixties in good health. Both conserved end residues are part of each CDR3. The D gene is left open where the match is weak. Expanded clones are given a class, and other clones once, few, many or no size at all.

size: few
V: TRBV7-2
D: .
J: TRBJ2-7
CDR3: CASSFGGAAYEQYF
DNA: TGTGCCAGCAGCTTTGGAGGGGCCGCCTACGAGCAGTACTTC

size: .
V: TRBV4-3
D: TRBD1
J: TRBJ2-7
CDR3: CASSQAGTGIRHEQYF
DNA: TGCGCCAGCAGCCAAGCTGGGACAGGGATTCGCCACGAGCAGTACTTC

size: few
V: TRBV5-1
D: .
J: TRBJ1-2
CDR3: CASSSEGVHYGYTF
DNA: TGCGCCAGCAGCTCGGAGGGCGTTCACTATGGCTACACCTTC

size: .
V: TRBV5-6
D: .
J: TRBJ2-5
CDR3: CASSWSVFETQYF
DNA: TGTGCCAGCAGCTGGAGCGTTTTTGAGACCCAGTACTTC

size: .
V: TRBV6-1
D: TRBD1
J: TRBJ1-6
CDR3: CASSINRDSYNSPLHF
DNA: TGTGCCAGCAGTATAAACCGGGACAGCTATAATTCACCCCTCCACTTT

size: many
V: TRBV20-1
D: .
J: TRBJ1-2
CDR3: CSARLTGQGYGYTF
DNA: TGCAGTGCTAGATTGACAGGTCAGGGGTATGGCTACACCTTC

size: .
V: TRBV7-2
D: .
J: TRBJ2-1
CDR3: CASSLSGLAEQFF
DNA: TGTGCCAGCAGCTTATCAGGGTTGGCAGAGCAGTTCTTC

size: few
V: TRBV12-3/TRBV12-4
D: .
J: TRBJ2-2
CDR3: CASSLGGTFSTGELFF
DNA: TGTGCCAGCAGCCTAGGGGGGACTTTTTCAACCGGGGAGCTGTTTTTT

size: .
V: TRBV5-1
D: .
J: TRBJ2-1
CDR3: CASSQGWGLNEQFF
DNA: TGCGCCAGCAGCCAGGGCTGGGGGCTGAATGAGCAGTTCTTC

size: once
V: TRBV30
D: .
J: TRBJ2-7
CDR3: CAWSRPADEQYF
DNA: TGTGCCTGGAGTCGTCCGGCGGACGAGCAGTACTTC

size: .
V: TRBV4-3
D: .
J: TRBJ2-1
CDR3: CASSGVGGTNGNEQFF
DNA: TGCGCCAGCAGCGGCGTGGGAGGAACGAATGGGAATGAGCAGTTCTTC

size: .
V: TRBV28
D: .
J: TRBJ1-4
CDR3: CASSLSTGWSATNEKLFF
DNA: TGTGCCAGCAGTTTATCCACCGGCTGGTCTGCAACTAATGAAAAACTGTTTTTT

size: .
V: TRBV10-3
D: .
J: TRBJ1-2
CDR3: CATWTATNCGYTF
DNA: TGTGCCACCTGGACAGCCACGAACTGTGGCTACACCTTC

size: .
V: TRBV4-3
D: .
J: TRBJ2-1
CDR3: CASSQGVGFYNEQFF
DNA: TGCGCCAGCAGCCAAGGGGTGGGGTTCTACAATGAGCAGTTCTTC

size: .
V: TRBV5-1
D: TRBD1
J: TRBJ2-3
CDR3: CASRLQGAADTQYF
DNA: TGCGCCAGCAGACTACAGGGGGCCGCAGATACGCAGTATTTT

size: .
V: TRBV20-1
D: .
J: TRBJ2-5
CDR3: CSGVDRGGETQYF
DNA: TGCAGTGGAGTCGACAGGGGAGGGGAGACCCAGTACTTC

size: .
V: TRBV28
D: TRBD2
J: TRBJ2-3
CDR3: CASSPPTSGGASTDTQYF
DNA: TGTGCCAGCAGTCCCCCGACTAGCGGGGGGGCTAGCACAGATACGCAGTATTTT

size: .
V: TRBV9
D: .
J: TRBJ2-2
CDR3: CASSVAGIADTGELFF
DNA: TGTGCCAGCAGCGTAGCTGGGATAGCAGACACCGGGGAGCTGTTTTTT

size: .
V: TRBV12-3/TRBV12-4
D: .
J: TRBJ2-7
CDR3: CASSLATTGTYEQYF
DNA: TGTGCCAGCAGTTTAGCGACAACAGGGACCTACGAGCAGTACTTC

size: .
V: TRBV9
D: .
J: TRBJ2-5
CDR3: CASSPNTVYQETQYF
DNA: TGTGCCAGCAGCCCCAATACAGTCTACCAAGAGACCCAGTACTTC

size: many
V: TRBV15
D: .
J: TRBJ1-2
CDR3: CATSSGSNYGYTF
DNA: TGTGCCACCAGCAGTGGATCGAACTATGGCTACACCTTC

size: .
V: TRBV12-3/TRBV12-4
D: .
J: TRBJ1-1
CDR3: CASSRGVGTEAFF
DNA: TGTGCCAGCAGTCGCGGGGTTGGCACTGAAGCTTTCTTT

size: .
V: TRBV7-8
D: .
J: TRBJ2-7
CDR3: CASSLKAGGYEQYF
DNA: TGTGCCAGCAGCTTAAAGGCAGGGGGGTACGAGCAGTACTTC

size: once
V: TRBV6-5
D: .
J: TRBJ1-4
CDR3: CASSYKDTANEKLFF
DNA: TGTGCCAGCAGTTATAAGGACACAGCAAATGAAAAACTGTTTTTT

size: .
V: TRBV7-9
D: .
J: TRBJ2-7
CDR3: CASSLAKRGTGNSYEQYF
DNA: TGTGCCAGCAGCTTAGCGAAGCGGGGGACAGGGAACTCCTACGAGCAGTACTTC

size: .
V: TRBV7-2
D: TRBD1
J: TRBJ2-1
CDR3: CASGGQGAFNEQFF
DNA: TGTGCCAGCGGCGGACAGGGGGCTTTTAATGAGCAGTTCTTC

size: .
V: TRBV7-9
D: .
J: TRBJ2-7
CDR3: CASSQFGGKSSYEQYF
DNA: TGTGCCAGCAGCCAATTTGGGGGGAAAAGCTCCTACGAGCAGTACTTC

size: few
V: TRBV5-1
D: .
J: TRBJ2-7
CDR3: CASSLEQATYEQYF
DNA: TGCGCCAGCAGCTTGGAACAGGCAACCTACGAGCAGTACTTC

size: .
V: TRBV4-1
D: .
J: TRBJ1-1
CDR3: CASSQLSNTEAFF
DNA: TGCGCCAGCAGCCAACTCTCGAACACTGAAGCTTTCTTT

size: many
V: TRBV7-9
D: TRBD2
J: TRBJ2-1
CDR3: CASSPSSTSGYNEQFF
DNA: TGTGCCAGCAGCCCTAGCAGCACTAGCGGATACAATGAGCAGTTCTTC

size: few
V: TRBV13
D: .
J: TRBJ2-1
CDR3: CASSLRDFSHEQFF
DNA: TGTGCCAGCAGCCTCCGGGACTTCTCCCATGAGCAGTTCTTC

size: .
V: TRBV12-5
D: TRBD1
J: TRBJ1-4
CDR3: CASGFDYRDREDEKLFF
DNA: TGTGCTAGTGGTTTCGATTACCGGGACAGGGAAGATGAAAAACTGTTTTTT

size: .
V: TRBV3-1
D: .
J: TRBJ2-7
CDR3: CASSHPGTQPEQYF
DNA: TGTGCCAGCAGCCACCCTGGGACCCAGCCCGAGCAGTACTTC

size: .
V: TRBV4-1
D: .
J: TRBJ2-1
CDR3: CASSRLGTPYNEQFF
DNA: TGCGCCAGCAGCCGTCTGGGGACGCCTTACAATGAGCAGTTCTTC

size: few
V: TRBV6-2/TRBV6-3
D: TRBD1
J: TRBJ2-5
CDR3: CASSWTGKEQYF
DNA: TGTGCCAGCAGCTGGACAGGGAAAGAGCAGTACTTC

size: .
V: TRBV19
D: .
J: TRBJ1-2
CDR3: CASSILPGNYGYTF
DNA: TGTGCCAGTAGCATTCTACCGGGCAACTATGGCTACACCTTC

size: once
V: TRBV2
D: TRBD1
J: TRBJ1-1
CDR3: CASSPGLGTGPNTEAFF
DNA: TGTGCCAGCAGCCCAGGCCTTGGGACAGGACCAAACACTGAAGCTTTCTTT

size: .
V: TRBV7-2
D: .
J: TRBJ1-5
CDR3: CASSLEPGNNQPQHF
DNA: TGTGCCAGCAGCTTAGAACCGGGGAACAATCAGCCCCAGCATTTT

size: .
V: TRBV5-6
D: .
J: TRBJ2-5
CDR3: CASSLGPQIQETQYF
DNA: TGTGCCAGCAGCTTGGGTCCCCAAATCCAAGAGACCCAGTACTTC

size: few
V: TRBV7-2
D: .
J: TRBJ2-6
CDR3: CASSSTYSGANVLTF
DNA: TGTGCCAGCAGCTCTACCTACTCTGGGGCCAACGTCCTGACTTTC

size: .
V: TRBV7-2
D: .
J: TRBJ2-3
CDR3: CASSLVSGGSTDTQYF
DNA: TGTGCCAGCAGCTTAGTTTCCGGCGGGAGCACAGATACGCAGTATTTT

size: few
V: TRBV5-5
D: TRBD1
J: TRBJ1-2
CDR3: CASSLMTGYYGYTF
DNA: TGTGCCAGCAGCTTGATGACAGGGTACTATGGCTACACCTTC

size: many
V: TRBV29-1
D: .
J: TRBJ1-1
CDR3: CSVSYSWLAFF
DNA: TGCAGCGTTTCGTACAGTTGGTTAGCTTTCTTT

size: .
V: TRBV29-1
D: TRBD2
J: TRBJ2-7
CDR3: CSVEERGDYEQYF
DNA: TGCAGCGTTGAGGAGCGGGGGGACTACGAGCAGTACTTC

size: .
V: TRBV7-8
D: .
J: TRBJ2-6
CDR3: CASGRISGANVLTF
DNA: TGTGCCTCCGGACGGATCTCTGGGGCCAACGTCCTGACTTTC

size: .
V: TRBV6-5
D: .
J: TRBJ1-4
CDR3: CASSDRASRGEKLFF
DNA: TGTGCCAGCAGCGACCGGGCCTCGCGGGGTGAAAAACTGTTTTTT

size: .
V: TRBV7-6
D: TRBD1
J: TRBJ2-1
CDR3: CASRPQGAGEQFF
DNA: TGTGCCAGCAGACCACAGGGGGCTGGTGAGCAGTTCTTC

size: .
V: TRBV15
D: .
J: TRBJ2-5
CDR3: CATSRAATQYF
DNA: TGTGCCACCAGCAGAGCGGCGACCCAGTACTTC

size: .
V: TRBV7-2
D: TRBD2
J: TRBJ2-3
CDR3: CASSLGTSGGLYTQYF
DNA: TGTGCCAGCAGCTTAGGGACTAGCGGGGGGTTGTATACGCAGTATTTT

size: few
V: TRBV6-6
D: TRBD2
J: TRBJ2-3
CDR3: CASSGGGAFTDTQYF
DNA: TGTGCCAGCAGTGGCGGGGGGGCGTTCACAGATACGCAGTATTTT

size: few
V: TRBV12-3/TRBV12-4
D: .
J: TRBJ2-7
CDR3: CASSTQGGYEQYF
DNA: TGTGCCAGCAGTACTCAGGGCGGGTACGAGCAGTACTTC

size: .
V: TRBV2
D: TRBD1
J: TRBJ2-7
CDR3: CASKVTPGGDEQYF
DNA: TGTGCCAGCAAAGTAACCCCAGGGGGTGACGAGCAGTACTTC

size: .
V: TRBV2
D: .
J: TRBJ2-5
CDR3: CASSVDGGTQYF
DNA: TGTGCCAGCAGTGTGGATGGGGGGACCCAGTACTTC

size: few
V: TRBV13
D: TRBD2
J: TRBJ2-3
CDR3: CASSREGLATTDTQYF
DNA: TGTGCCAGCAGTCGGGAGGGACTAGCGACCACAGATACGCAGTATTTT

size: few
V: TRBV7-8
D: .
J: TRBJ2-3
CDR3: CASSSRDFSTDTQYF
DNA: TGTGCCAGCAGCTCCCGGGACTTCAGCACAGATACGCAGTATTTT

size: .
V: TRBV29-1
D: TRBD1
J: TRBJ2-7
CDR3: CSVGDSCYEQYF
DNA: TGCAGCGTGGGGGACAGTTGCTACGAGCAGTACTTC

size: .
V: TRBV6-5
D: .
J: TRBJ2-7
CDR3: CASNNGGEQYF
DNA: TGTGCCAGCAATAATGGGGGCGAGCAGTACTTC

size: .
V: TRBV2
D: .
J: TRBJ2-4
CDR3: CASTRAGALSYKQYF
DNA: TGTGCCAGCACCCGAGCCGGGGCACTCTCCTACAAGCAGTACTTC

size: .
V: TRBV2
D: .
J: TRBJ2-1
CDR3: CAARVGKSAYNEQFF
DNA: TGTGCCGCCAGGGTAGGAAAGTCTGCCTACAATGAGCAGTTCTTC